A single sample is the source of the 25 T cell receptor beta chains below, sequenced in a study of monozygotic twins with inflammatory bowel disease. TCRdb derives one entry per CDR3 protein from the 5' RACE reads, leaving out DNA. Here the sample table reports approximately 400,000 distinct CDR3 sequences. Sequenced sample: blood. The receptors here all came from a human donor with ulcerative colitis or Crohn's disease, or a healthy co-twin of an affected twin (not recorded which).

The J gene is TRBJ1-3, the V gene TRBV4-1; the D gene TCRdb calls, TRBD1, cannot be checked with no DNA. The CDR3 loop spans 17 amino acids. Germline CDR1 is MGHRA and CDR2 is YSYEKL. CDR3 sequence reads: CASSQDGAGAGGNTIYF.

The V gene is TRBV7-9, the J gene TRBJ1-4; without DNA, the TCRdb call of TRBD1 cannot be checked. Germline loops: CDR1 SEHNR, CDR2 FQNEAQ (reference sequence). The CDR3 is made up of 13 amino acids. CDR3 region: CASSLRGGEKLFF.

CDR3 protein: CASGKTGGWSTGELFF. The chain couples TRBV19 to TRBJ2-2; TCRdb's D gene call, TRBD1, goes unchecked for lack of DNA. Germline V gene data show CDR1 as LNHDA and CDR2 as SQIVND (reference sequence). The CDR3 has 16 amino acids.

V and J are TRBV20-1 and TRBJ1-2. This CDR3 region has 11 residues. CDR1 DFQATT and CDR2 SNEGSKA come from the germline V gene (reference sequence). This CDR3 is CSATVLYGYTF.

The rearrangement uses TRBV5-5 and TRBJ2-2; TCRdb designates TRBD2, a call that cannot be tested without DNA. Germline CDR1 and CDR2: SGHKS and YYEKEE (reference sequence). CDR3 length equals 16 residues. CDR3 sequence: CASSQGLGLTAGELFF.

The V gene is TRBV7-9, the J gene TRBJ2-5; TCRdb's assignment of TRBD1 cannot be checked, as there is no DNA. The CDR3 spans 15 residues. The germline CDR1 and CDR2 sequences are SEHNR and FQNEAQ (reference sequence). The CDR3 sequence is CASSPLKGKKETQYF.

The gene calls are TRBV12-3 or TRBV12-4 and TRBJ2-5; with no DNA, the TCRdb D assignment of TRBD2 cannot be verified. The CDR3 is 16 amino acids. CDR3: CASSEGGLAGVETQYF.

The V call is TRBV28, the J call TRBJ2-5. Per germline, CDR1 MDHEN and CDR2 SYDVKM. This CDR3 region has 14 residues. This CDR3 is CASSLSTFQETQYF.

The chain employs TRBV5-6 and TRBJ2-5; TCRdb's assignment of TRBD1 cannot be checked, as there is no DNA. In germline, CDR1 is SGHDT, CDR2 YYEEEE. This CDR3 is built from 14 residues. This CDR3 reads CASSLSPNGETQYF.

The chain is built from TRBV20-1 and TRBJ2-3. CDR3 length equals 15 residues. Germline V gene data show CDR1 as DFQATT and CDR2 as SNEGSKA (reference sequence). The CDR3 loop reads CSAADLSVSTDTQYF.

The chain's CDR3 is CASSLATGVNTEAFF. The chain links TRBV18 to TRBJ1-1; TCRdb returns TRBD1, unconfirmable since there is no DNA. Germline CDR1 and CDR2: KGHSH and LQKENI. This CDR3 has 15 amino acids.

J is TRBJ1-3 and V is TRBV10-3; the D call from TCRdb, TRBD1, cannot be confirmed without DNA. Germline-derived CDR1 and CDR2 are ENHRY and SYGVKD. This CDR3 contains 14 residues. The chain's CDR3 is CAIRGTGVGNTIYF.

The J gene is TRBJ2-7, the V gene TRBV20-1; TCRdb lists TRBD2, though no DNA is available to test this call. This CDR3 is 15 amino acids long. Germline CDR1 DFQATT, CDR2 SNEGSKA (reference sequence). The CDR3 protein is CSAMREGLAPYEQYF.

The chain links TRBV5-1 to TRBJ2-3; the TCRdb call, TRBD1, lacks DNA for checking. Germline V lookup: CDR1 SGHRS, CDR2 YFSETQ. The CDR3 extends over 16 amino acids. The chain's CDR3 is CASSLGGTDWADTQYF.

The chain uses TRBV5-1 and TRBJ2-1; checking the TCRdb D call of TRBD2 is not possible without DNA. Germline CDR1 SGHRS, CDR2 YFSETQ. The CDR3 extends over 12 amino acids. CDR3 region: CASSHTRDEQFF.

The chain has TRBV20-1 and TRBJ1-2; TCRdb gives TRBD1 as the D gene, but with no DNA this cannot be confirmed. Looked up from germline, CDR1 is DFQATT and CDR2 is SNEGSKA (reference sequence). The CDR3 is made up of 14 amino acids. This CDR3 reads CSASSPPINYGYTF.

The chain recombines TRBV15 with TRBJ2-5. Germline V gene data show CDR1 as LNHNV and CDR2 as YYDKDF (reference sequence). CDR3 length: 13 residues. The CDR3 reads CATSREGIGTQYF.

The CDR3: CASSLSRGFDNEQFF. The gene calls are TRBV28 and TRBJ2-1; TCRdb picks TRBD1, but there is no DNA to check that call. This CDR3 spans 15 amino acids. Germline V lookup: CDR1 MDHEN, CDR2 SYDVKM.

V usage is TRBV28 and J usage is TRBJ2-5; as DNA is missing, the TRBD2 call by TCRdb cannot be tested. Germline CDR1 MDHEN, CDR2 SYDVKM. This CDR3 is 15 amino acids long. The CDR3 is CASSSVRGGQETQYF.

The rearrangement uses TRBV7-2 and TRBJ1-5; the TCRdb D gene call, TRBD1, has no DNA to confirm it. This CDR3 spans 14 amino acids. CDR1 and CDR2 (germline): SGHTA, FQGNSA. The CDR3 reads CASSLDGRGEAQHF.

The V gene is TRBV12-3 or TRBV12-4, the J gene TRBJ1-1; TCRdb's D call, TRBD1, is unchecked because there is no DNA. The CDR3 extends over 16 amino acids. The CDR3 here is CASSLGRQGRDTEAFF.

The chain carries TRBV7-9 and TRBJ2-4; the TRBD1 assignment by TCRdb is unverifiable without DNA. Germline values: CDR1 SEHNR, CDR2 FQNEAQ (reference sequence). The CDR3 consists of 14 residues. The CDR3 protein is CASSPTGRQAIQYF.

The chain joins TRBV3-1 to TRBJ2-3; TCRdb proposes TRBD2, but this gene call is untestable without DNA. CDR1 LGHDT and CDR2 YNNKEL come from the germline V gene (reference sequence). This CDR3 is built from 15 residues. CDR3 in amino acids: CASSTSGTAADTQYF.

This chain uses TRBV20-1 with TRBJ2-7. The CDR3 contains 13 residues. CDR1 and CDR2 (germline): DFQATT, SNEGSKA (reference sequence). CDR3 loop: CSARDGSSYEQYF.

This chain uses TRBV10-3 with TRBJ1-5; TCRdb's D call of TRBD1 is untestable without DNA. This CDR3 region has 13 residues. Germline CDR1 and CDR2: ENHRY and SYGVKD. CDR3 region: CATEAGSNQPQHF.